The 16 T cell receptor beta chains below were found in one sample sequenced in a study of Graves' ophthalmopathy and Graves' hyperthyroidism. Using RNA transcripts, the TCR beta CDR3 regions were amplified. HTBI primers served in a first-round RT-PCR, which a second-round multiplex PCR followed. TCRdb independently ran MiXCR on the multiplex PCR reads; one entry per CDR3 protein. The sample has about 700,000 distinct CDR3 sequences; about two fifths are singletons. Sequencing used peripheral blood. The source is an adult man with Graves' ophthalmopathy.

This chain joins TRBV20-1 and TRBJ2-7, with 9 bases matching TRBD1. This CDR3 contains 15 residues. Trimming at V came to 3 bases and at J to 3 bases, leaving 9 bases not matched to a gene. Germline CDR1 and CDR2: DFQATT and SNEGSKA (reference sequence). The CDR3 bases are TGCAGTGCTAGTGACACCGGGACAGGGAACTACGAGCAGTACTTC. It yields the protein CSASDTGTGNYEQYF.

V is TRBV24-1 and J is TRBJ1-2; a weak D match, TRBD1 (6 bases). Between the trimmed V and J ends, which lost 4 bases and 5 bases, there was a span of 19 bases. There are 16 residues in the CDR3. Germline V gene sequence: CDR1 KGHDR, CDR2 SFDVKD. The CDR3 DNA reads as TGTGCCACCAGTGACCGAGCGGACAGTGGAGGGTATGGCTACACCTTC. The encoded protein is CATSDRADSGGYGYTF.

This clonotype was found many times. The V call is TRBV25-1, the J call TRBJ1-3; the D gene is possibly TRBD1 (5 bases). Deletions cut 7 bases from V and 4 bases from J, with 8 bases between. Germline CDR1 reads MGHDK; CDR2 reads SYGVNS. The CDR3 contains 12 residues. The CDR3 reads CASTGTGNTIYF. The CDR3 nucleotides are TGTGCCAGCACAGGGACGGGAAACACCATATATTTT.

This clonotype has ten or more counts. This rearrangement joins TRBV29-1 to TRBJ1-1; D gene unclear. The CDR3 spans 12 residues. The germline V gene has CDR1 SQVTM and CDR2 ANQGSEA. Trimming removed 6 bases at V and 1 base at J, with 9 bases between. CDR3 sequence: CSVYRQNTEAFF. Here the CDR3 DNA reads TGCAGCGTATACCGACAGAACACTGAAGCTTTCTTT. The whole variable domain, remainder taken from reference TRBV29-1 and TRBJ1-1, is SAVISQKPSRDICQRGTSLTIQCQVDSQVTMMFWYRQQPGQSLTLIATANQGSEATYESGFVIDKFPISRPNLTFSTLTVSNMSPEDSSIYLCSVYRQNTEAFFGQGTRLTVV.

Note on this clonotype: Given the absence of the conserved phenylalanine or tryptophan at the CDR3 end, a read error is likely. No DNA is shown, since the ends of the CDR3 on it are uncertain; the CDR3 is the one TCRdb lists. V and J are TRBV29-1 and TRBJ1-3. Germline V CDR1 and CDR2: SQVTM, ANQGSEA. Ends included, the CDR3 has 11 residues. The chain's CDR3 is CSVRGSGSMGT.

Many counts were recorded for this clonotype. The V and J genes are TRBV19 and TRBJ1-2; the D gene is possibly TRBD1 (5 bases). With 7 bases removed from V and 4 bases from J, the gap between germline ends came to 16 bases. CDR3 length: 14 residues. Germline assignment: CDR1 LNHDA and CDR2 SQIVND (reference sequence). The CDR3 here is CASMGRQGAYGYTF. The CDR3 DNA is TGTGCCAGTATGGGGCGCCAGGGTGCCTATGGCTACACCTTC. Combining the CDR3 with reference TRBV19 and TRBJ1-2 gives the whole variable domain DGGITQSPKYLFRKEGQNVTLSCEQNLNHDAMYWYRQDPGQGLRLIYYSQIVNDFQKGDIAEGYSVSREKKESFPLTVTSAQKNPTAFYLCASMGRQGAYGYTFGSGTRLTVV.

The CDR3 DNA sequence: TGCGCCAGCGGAGGGCGGGGTGTGGCTTTCTTT. Its protein product is CASGGRGVAFF. The chain employs TRBV5-1 and TRBJ1-1; D remains unclear. The CDR3 contains 11 residues. V lost 7 bases and J 11 bases, leaving 15 bases between the germline ends. Germline V CDR1 and CDR2: SGHRS, YFSETQ.

Many counts were recorded for this clonotype. This chain joins TRBV6-5 and TRBJ2-7; the D is unclear. The germline gives CDR1 MNHEY, CDR2 SVGAGI. V was trimmed by 2 bases and J by 7 bases, leaving 6 bases between them. The length of the CDR3 is 11 residues. The CDR3 reads CASSYLSEQYF. DNA for the CDR3: TGTGCCAGCAGTTACCTGTCGGAGCAGTACTTC.

The V and J genes are TRBV10-3 and TRBJ2-6; D tentatively fits TRBD1 or TRBD2 (5 bases each). This CDR3 has 15 amino acids. Looked up from germline, CDR1 is ENHRY and CDR2 is SYGVKD. The V end lost 0 bases, the J end lost 2 bases, and 5 bases lay between the germline ends. Written as DNA, the CDR3 is TGTGCCATCAGTGAGTCGGGGGCTGGGGCCAACGTCCTGACTTTC. As protein: CAISESGAGANVLTF.

This clonotype has at least ten counts. The chain employs TRBV19 and TRBJ2-5; tentatively, D is TRBD1 or TRBD2 (5 bases each). Trimming took 5 bases from V and 5 from J, leaving 15 bases between them. Germline CDR1 LNHDA, CDR2 SQIVND (reference sequence). This CDR3 contains 14 residues. The CDR3 spells CASSSEGYVETQYF. CDR3 DNA sequence: TGTGCCAGTAGTTCAGAGGGGTATGTGGAGACCCAGTACTTC. Full variable domain (missing parts from reference TRBV19 and TRBJ2-5): DGGITQSPKYLFRKEGQNVTLSCEQNLNHDAMYWYRQDPGQGLRLIYYSQIVNDFQKGDIAEGYSVSREKKESFPLTVTSAQKNPTAFYLCASSSEGYVETQYFGPGTRLLVL.

This clonotype was detected ten times or more. The V call is TRBV5-4, the J call TRBJ2-5; no reliable D call. With 4 bases removed from V and 0 bases from J, the gap between germline ends came to 10 bases. The length of the CDR3 is 14 residues. Germline V CDR1 and CDR2: SGHNT, YYREEE (reference sequence). CDR3 DNA sequence: TGTGCCAGCAGCCGCGATCGGTACCAAGAGACCCAGTACTTC. This encodes CASSRDRYQETQYF.

This clonotype was seen a single time. V and J are TRBV10-3 and TRBJ1-4, with D possibly matching TRBD1 (6 bases). Germline V gene lookup returns CDR1 ENHRY and CDR2 SYGVKD. Trimming shortened V by 10 bases and J by 3 bases, and 18 bases separated the two germline ends. The CDR3 is made up of 15 amino acids. CDR3 sequence: CASGGGGAPNEKLFF. CDR3 coding DNA: TGTGCCAGCGGGGGGGGGGGGGCGCCTAATGAAAAACTGTTTTTT.

This clonotype was counted between two and nine times. The J gene is TRBJ1-1, the V gene TRBV11-1, with 11 bases aligning to TRBD1. Trimming cost V 7 bases and J 4 bases; bases outside gene matches: 11. The CDR3 consists of 16 residues. Germline lookup yields CDR1 SGHAT and CDR2 FQDESV (reference sequence). CDR3 in amino acids: CASKGPPGTGGTEAFF. Written as DNA, the CDR3 is TGTGCCAGCAAGGGACCTCCCGGGACAGGGGGCACTGAAGCTTTCTTT. The complete variable domain, with remaining parts taken from reference TRBV11-1 and TRBJ1-1, reads EAEVAQSPRYKITEKSQAVAFWCDPISGHATLYWYRQILGQGPELLVQFQDESVVDDSQLPKDRFSAERLKGVDSTLKIQPAELGDSAMYLCASKGPPGTGGTEAFFGQGTRLTVV.

This rearrangement joins TRBV6-1 to TRBJ1-3; 8 bases are shared with TRBD1. This CDR3 contains 14 residues. With 7 bases clipped from V and 2 bases from J, the junction kept 4 bases outside the gene matches. Germline assignment: CDR1 MNHNS and CDR2 SASEGT. CDR3: CASTQGAAGNTIYF. The CDR3 DNA is TGTGCCAGCACCCAGGGGGCGGCTGGAAACACCATATATTTT.

The chain combines TRBV5-1 with TRBJ1-2, with a possible D match to TRBD1 (6 bases). CDR1 and CDR2 (germline): SGHRS, YFSETQ. The CDR3 contains 11 residues. V was cut by 7 bases and J by 5 bases, with 9 bases left in between. Here the CDR3 reads CASRTDYGYTF. In DNA form, the CDR3 reads TGCGCCAGCCGGACAGATTATGGCTACACCTTC.

CDR3 coding DNA: TGTGCCAGCAGCCAGTCATTGGCAGGATCAGGGGAGCTGTTTTTT. It yields the protein CASSQSLAGSGELFF. This chain joins TRBV3-1 and TRBJ2-2; D unresolved. This CDR3 is built from 15 residues. Looked up from germline, CDR1 is LGHDT and CDR2 is YNNKEL (reference sequence). Between the trimmed V and J ends, which lost 3 bases and 8 bases, there was a span of 16 bases.